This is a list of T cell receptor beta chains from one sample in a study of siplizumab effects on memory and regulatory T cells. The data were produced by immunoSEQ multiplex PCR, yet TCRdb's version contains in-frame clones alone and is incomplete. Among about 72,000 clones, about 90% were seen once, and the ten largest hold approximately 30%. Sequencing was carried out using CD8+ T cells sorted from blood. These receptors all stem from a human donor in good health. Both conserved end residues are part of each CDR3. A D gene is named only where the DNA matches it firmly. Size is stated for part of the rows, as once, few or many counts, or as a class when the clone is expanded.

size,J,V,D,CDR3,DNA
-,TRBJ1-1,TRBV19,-,CASSTGIWENTEAFF,TGTGCCAGTAGTACTGGCATCTGGGAGAACACTGAAGCTTTCTTT
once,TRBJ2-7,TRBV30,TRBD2,CAWRPIPSGGVGYSYEQYF,TGTGCCTGGAGGCCTATCCCTAGCGGGGGCGTAGGGTACTCCTACGAGCAGTACTTC
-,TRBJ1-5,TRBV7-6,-,CASSLVTGFNQPQHF,TGTGCCAGCAGCTTAGTGACAGGTTTCAATCAGCCCCAGCATTTT
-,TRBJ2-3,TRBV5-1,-,CASSLDGSTDTQYF,TGCGCCAGCAGCTTGGACGGGAGTACAGATACGCAGTATTTT
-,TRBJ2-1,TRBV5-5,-,CASSLVRGANEQFF,TGTGCCAGCAGCTTGGTTCGGGGGGCCAATGAGCAGTTCTTC
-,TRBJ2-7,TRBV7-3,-,CASSLLSPGEQYF,TGTGCCAGCAGCTTATTAAGTCCGGGGGAGCAGTACTTC
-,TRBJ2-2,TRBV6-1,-,CASSRGEGGELFF,TGTGCCAGCAGTCGAGGAGAGGGCGGGGAGCTGTTTTTT
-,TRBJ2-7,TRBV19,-,CASSSSYEQYF,TGTGCCAGTAGCAGCTCCTACGAGCAGTACTTC
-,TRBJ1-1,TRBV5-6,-,CASSLSEGTNTEAFF,TGTGCCAGCAGCTTGTCGGAGGGGACTAACACTGAAGCTTTCTTT
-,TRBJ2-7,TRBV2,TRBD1,CASRSGGQGAYEQYF,TGTGCCAGCAGGAGTGGGGGACAGGGGGCCTACGAGCAGTACTTC
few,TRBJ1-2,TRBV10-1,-,CASSEGAEANYGYTF,TGCGCCAGCAGTGAGGGAGCAGAGGCTAACTATGGCTACACCTTC
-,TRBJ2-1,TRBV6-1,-,CASSEVAGARNEQFF,TGTGCCAGCAGTGAAGTGGCAGGGGCCCGGAATGAGCAGTTCTTC
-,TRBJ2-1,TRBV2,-,CASSEPADNYNEQFF,TGTGCCAGCAGTGAACCAGCGGACAACTACAATGAGCAGTTCTTC
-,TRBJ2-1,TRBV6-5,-,CASTEGPTYNEQFF,TGTGCCAGCACTGAGGGACCCACCTACAATGAGCAGTTCTTC
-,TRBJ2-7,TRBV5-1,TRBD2,CASRPVPGGDGDEQYF,TGCGCCAGCAGGCCAGTTCCGGGGGGTGACGGCGACGAGCAGTACTTC
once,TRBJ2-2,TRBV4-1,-,CASSQDPGLSGELFF,TGCGCCAGCAGCCAAGATCCGGGTCTATCCGGGGAGCTGTTTTTT
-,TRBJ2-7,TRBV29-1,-,CSVKFGPARSYEQYF,TGCAGCGTGAAGTTCGGGCCAGCGCGGTCCTACGAGCAGTACTTC
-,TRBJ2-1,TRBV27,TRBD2,CASRTSGSSGNEQFF,TGTGCCAGCAGAACTAGCGGGAGTAGTGGCAATGAGCAGTTCTTC
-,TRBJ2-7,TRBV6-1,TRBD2,CASSGIRTDGLAGYYEQYF,TGTGCCAGCAGTGGGATTCGGACAGACGGACTAGCGGGGTACTACGAGCAGTACTTC
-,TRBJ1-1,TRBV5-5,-,CASSFRWGANTEAFF,TGTGCCAGCAGCTTTAGGTGGGGGGCGAACACTGAAGCTTTCTTT
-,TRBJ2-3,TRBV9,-,CASSVGPRGPADTQYF,TGTGCCAGCAGCGTAGGTCCACGGGGGCCCGCAGATACGCAGTATTTT
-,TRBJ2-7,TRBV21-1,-,CASSHARRGGFRLYF,TGTGCCAGCAGCCATGCCCGGCGGGGCGGCTTTAGACTGTACTTC
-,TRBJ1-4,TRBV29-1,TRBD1,CWFADRPNEKLFF,TGCTGGTTTGCGGACAGGCCAAATGAAAAACTGTTTTTT
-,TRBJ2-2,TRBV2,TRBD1,CASNGMGQGKSTGELFF,TGTGCCAGCAACGGTATGGGACAGGGGAAGAGCACCGGGGAGCTGTTTTTT
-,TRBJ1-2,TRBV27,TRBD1,CASSPTGIVGYTF,TGTGCCAGCAGCCCGACAGGGATTGTTGGCTACACCTTC
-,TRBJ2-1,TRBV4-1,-,CASTPGVAAPNEQFF,TGCGCCAGCACTCCAGGGGTAGCGGCCCCCAATGAGCAGTTCTTC
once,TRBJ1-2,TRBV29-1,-,CSVVGWTAGYTF,TGCAGCGTTGTCGGGTGGACAGCTGGCTACACCTTC
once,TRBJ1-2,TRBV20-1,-,CSARGLYGYTF,TGCAGTGCCAGGGGCCTATATGGCTACACCTTC
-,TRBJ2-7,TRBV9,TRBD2,CASSVGLANHEQYF,TGTGCCAGCAGCGTAGGACTAGCAAACCACGAGCAGTACTTC
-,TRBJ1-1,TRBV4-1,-,CASSRADTNTEAFF,TGCGCCAGCAGCCGGGCGGACACGAACACTGAAGCTTTCTTT
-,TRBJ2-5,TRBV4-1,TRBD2,CASSPLAGATGETQYF,TGCGCCAGCAGCCCCCTAGCGGGGGCGACGGGGGAGACCCAGTACTTC
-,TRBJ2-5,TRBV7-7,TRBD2,CASSRTSSLGETQYF,TGTGCTAGCAGCCGGACTAGCAGTTTAGGGGAGACCCAGTACTTC
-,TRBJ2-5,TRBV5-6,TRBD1,CASSLAGGRQETQYF,TGTGCCAGCAGCTTGGCAGGGGGCCGTCAAGAGACCCAGTACTTC
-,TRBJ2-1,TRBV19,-,CASTPSSGRSYNEQFF,TGTGCCAGTACCCCATCCTCTGGGCGTTCCTACAATGAGCAGTTCTTC
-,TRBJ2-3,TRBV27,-,CASSLDSGTDTQYF,TGTGCCAGCAGTTTAGACAGCGGCACAGATACGCAGTATTTT
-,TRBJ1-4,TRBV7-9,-,CASRSQTEVNNEKLFF,TGTGCCAGCAGGAGCCAGACAGAAGTTAACAATGAAAAACTGTTTTTT
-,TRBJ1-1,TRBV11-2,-,CASSFAANTEAFF,TGTGCCAGCAGCTTTGCAGCCAACACTGAAGCTTTCTTT
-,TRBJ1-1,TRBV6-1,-,CASSEAGRGWGYTEAFF,TGTGCCAGCAGTGAAGCCGGCAGGGGATGGGGATACACTGAAGCTTTCTTT
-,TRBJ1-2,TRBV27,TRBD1,CASSWDRSLTMDGYTF,TGTGCCAGCAGTTGGGACAGATCTCTAACTATGGACGGCTACACCTTC
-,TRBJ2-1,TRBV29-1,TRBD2,CSVPGLAHEQFF,TGCAGCGTTCCGGGACTAGCCCATGAGCAGTTCTTC
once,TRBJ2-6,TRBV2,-,CASSAPYSGANVLTF,TGTGCCAGCAGTGCCCCCTACTCTGGGGCCAACGTCCTGACTTTC
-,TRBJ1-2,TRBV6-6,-,CASRPPGPYGYTF,TGTGCCAGCAGACCTCCGGGGCCCTATGGCTACACCTTC
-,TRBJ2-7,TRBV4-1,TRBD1,CASSQKNGQGSYEQYF,TGCGCCAGCAGCCAGAAAAATGGACAGGGGAGCTACGAGCAGTACTTC
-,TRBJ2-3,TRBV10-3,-,CAIRGGTDTQYF,TGTGCCATCCGGGGCGGCACAGATACGCAGTATTTT
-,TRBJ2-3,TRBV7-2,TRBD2,CASSTGAWEGTQYF,TGTGCCAGCAGCACCGGGGCTTGGGAGGGTACGCAGTATTTT
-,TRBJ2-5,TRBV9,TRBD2,CASSVVSGRGETQYF,TGTGCCAGCAGCGTGGTTAGCGGGAGAGGTGAGACCCAGTACTTC
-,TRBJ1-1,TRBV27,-,CASSLLGGIAGLAFF,TGTGCCAGCAGTTTATTAGGGGGAATCGCAGGGTTAGCTTTCTTT
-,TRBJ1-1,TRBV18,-,CASSSGSMNTEAFF,TGTGCCAGCTCATCCGGATCCATGAACACTGAAGCTTTCTTT
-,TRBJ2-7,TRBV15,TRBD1,CATSRDLGTGTYEQYF,TGTGCCACCAGCAGAGATCTAGGGACAGGGACCTACGAGCAGTACTTC
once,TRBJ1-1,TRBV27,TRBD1,CASSSRDSGNTEAFF,TGTGCCAGCAGTTCAAGGGACAGTGGGAACACTGAAGCTTTCTTT
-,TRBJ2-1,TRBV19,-,CASSPYLGEQFF,TGTGCCAGTAGTCCCTATCTGGGGGAGCAGTTCTTC
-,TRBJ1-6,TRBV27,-,CASSDGIYNSPLHF,TGTGCCAGCAGTGATGGAATTTATAATTCACCCCTCCACTTT
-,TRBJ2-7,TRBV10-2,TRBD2,CASNPGLAVYEQYF,TGCGCCAGCAACCCGGGACTAGCTGTTTACGAGCAGTACTTC
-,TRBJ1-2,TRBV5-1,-,CASSLLPQEIYGYTF,TGCGCCAGCAGCTTGTTACCCCAAGAAATATATGGCTACACCTTC
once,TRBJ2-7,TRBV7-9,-,CASSLMVASLYEQYF,TGTGCCAGCAGCTTAATGGTCGCCTCACTCTACGAGCAGTACTTC
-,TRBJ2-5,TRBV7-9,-,CASSSGQAGGTQYF,TGTGCCAGCAGCTCGGGACAGGCGGGAGGGACCCAGTACTTC
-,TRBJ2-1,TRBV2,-,CASSVPQGGDEQFF,TGTGCCAGCAGTGTCCCCCAGGGGGGAGATGAGCAGTTCTTC
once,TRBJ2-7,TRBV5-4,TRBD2,CASSAMTSGSHEQYF,TGTGCCAGCAGCGCCATGACTAGCGGCTCTCACGAGCAGTACTTC
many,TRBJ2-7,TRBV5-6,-,CASSPPRGLLTHEQYF,TGTGCCAGCAGCCCCCCGAGGGGACTCTTGACCCACGAGCAGTACTTC
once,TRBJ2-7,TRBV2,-,CASSSNTYEQYF,TGTGCCAGCAGTTCTAATACCTACGAGCAGTACTTC